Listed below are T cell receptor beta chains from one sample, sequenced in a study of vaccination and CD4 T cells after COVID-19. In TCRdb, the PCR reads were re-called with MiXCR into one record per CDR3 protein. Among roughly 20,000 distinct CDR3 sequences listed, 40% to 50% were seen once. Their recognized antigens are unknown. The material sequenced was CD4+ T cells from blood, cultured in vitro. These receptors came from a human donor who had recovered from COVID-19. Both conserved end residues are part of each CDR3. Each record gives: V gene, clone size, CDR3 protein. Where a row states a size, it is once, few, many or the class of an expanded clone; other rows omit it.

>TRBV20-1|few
CSAREQGGGTDTQYF
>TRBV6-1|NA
CASSELVAVSPLHF
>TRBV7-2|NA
CASSPDWSSYEQYF
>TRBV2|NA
CASSGDLEQYF
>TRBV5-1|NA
CASSIGLARGDTQYF
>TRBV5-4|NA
CASSSTEPNYGYTF
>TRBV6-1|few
CASRLDSNYGYTF
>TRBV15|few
CATSREGSGPGGETQYF
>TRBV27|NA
CASRSQADTQYF
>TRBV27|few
CASSSQGNYGYTF
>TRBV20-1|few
CSPRRGTDTQYF
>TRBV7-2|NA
CASSFWGEGYTF
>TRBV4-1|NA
CASSQDHREGYGYTF
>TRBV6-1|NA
CASSELNRSSYEQYF
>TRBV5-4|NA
CASRGIDGQETQYF
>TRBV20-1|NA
CSARSRGTDTGELFF
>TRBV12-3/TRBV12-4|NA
CASSPNRGQGPFF
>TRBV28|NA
CASSPLNFSGANVLTF
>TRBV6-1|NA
CASMETGTDTQYF
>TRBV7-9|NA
CASSLEARYGYTF
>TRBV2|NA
CASLPTFDYEQYF
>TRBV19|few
CASSTGSVGYTF
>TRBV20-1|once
CSALGGFSSGSRTDTQYF
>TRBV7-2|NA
CASSLVSRQETQYF
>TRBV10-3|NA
CAILRRRGSTDTQYF
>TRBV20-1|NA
CSALRPGQAIEAFF
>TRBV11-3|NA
CASSLGWSTDTQYF
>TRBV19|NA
CASSQGGYTF
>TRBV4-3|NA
CASSQGQGLAFF
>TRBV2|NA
CASRGTSGERRGNEQFF
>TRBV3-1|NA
CASTPTAGTTEAFF
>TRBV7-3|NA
CASRSTTSDEQYF
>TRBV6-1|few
CASRWVSNSPLHF
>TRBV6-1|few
CASSPWTDNTEAFF
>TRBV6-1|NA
CASSHGTGRGYTF
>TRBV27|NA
CASRRLGVTGELFF
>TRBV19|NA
CASYDLYGYTF
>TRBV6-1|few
CASSHRGEYGYTF
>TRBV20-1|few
CSAFPFSGRIHEQFF
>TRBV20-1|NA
CSAKSSVGVNNEKLFF
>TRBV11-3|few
CASSDGPLRGYTF
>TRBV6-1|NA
CASRPYPQARREGQETQYF
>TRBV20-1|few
CSARAGGADTQYF
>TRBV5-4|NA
CATRGGSFSTDTQYF
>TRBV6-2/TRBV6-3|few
CASTPTGYGYTF
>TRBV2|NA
CASRGQGKGYEQYF
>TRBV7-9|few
CASSLRPVGGPNQYSGNTIYF
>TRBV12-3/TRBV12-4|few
CASSPRTQRTGRYTF
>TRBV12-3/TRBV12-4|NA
CASSATSMNIQYF
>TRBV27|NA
CASSPVGSYEQYF